Described below is a single T cell receptor (beta chain) sequence and its context. Its antigen is currently not known. Likely a read error: the CDR3 ends without its conserved phenylalanine or tryptophan. The DNA is left out, because the CDR3 cannot be placed on it with certainty; the CDR3 is given as TCRdb lists it. The entry originates in a study of blood T cell repertoires in COVID-19 (dated by TCRdb to about 2020). Regarding the research as a whole: The collaborator samples originated in the United States, Italy and Spain and spanned the acute and convalescent phases of COVID-19. The prospective study material was composed of cDNA or gDNA derived from T cells, B-cell-depleted T cells, or PBMCs. Deeply sampled blood TCRbeta repertoires from subjects exposed to, actively infected with, or recovered from COVID-19 were included in the dataset. The repertoires were released in a freely available public database meant as a resource for research on the immune response to SARS-CoV-2. The samples were drawn from two sources: the first 160 participants of the ongoing ImmuneRACE study, and some 1,300 subjects contributed by 6 global collaborators. The sample metadata nearly always contained a de-identified subject ID, COVID-19 status, age in years and sex. Where available, HLA class I and class II types were taken from metadata supplied by the sample provider and were not determined by assay-based typing. What the work shows at the level of the full study, not this receptor alone: How much clinical and demographic metadata was included differed by source and by participant, and the metadata was provided uncurated.

The immunoSEQ Assay, a bias-controlled multiplex PCR, was used to amplify TCRbeta CDR3 regions from genomic DNA. Per the source publication's procedure: The number of nucleated cells in each sample was estimated from the amplification of reference gene primers within the assay. To quantify the absolute abundance of each unique TCRbeta CDR3 rearrangement, sequence reads were collapsed and filtered. For each sample, productive Simpson clonality was calculated as the square root of Simpson's diversity index across productive rearrangements. TCRdb took this table from immuneACCESS and kept in-frame rearrangements with V and J called. Such tables lack part of the clones; where checked against another copy, unresolved V genes explain under half of the gap, and the rest is unexplained. The V and J calls and clone size are taken from that table; D and trimming were inferred from the DNA. This sample has some 87,000 clones in its table, and about 86% of those were observed once. The ten most abundant clones make up 39% of the sample.

The collaborating institutions used their own protocols to collect whole blood in K2EDTA tubes. For TCRbeta analysis, collaborators shipped samples in one of three forms: frozen whole blood, isolated PBMCs, or DNA extracted from either of those sample types. Sequences were obtained from peripheral blood. This TCR derives from a man at least 80 years old with active or convalescent COVID-19.

For the CDR3, the sequence is CASSRGQGLSCVL. This chain joins TRBV12-3 or TRBV12-4 to TRBJ1-1; TRBD1 is the table's D call and was not checked against the DNA. The CDR3 spans 13 residues, counting both ends.